Presented here are 20 T cell receptor beta chains from one specimen sequenced in a study of T cell repertoires in cytomegalovirus infection. TCRdb processed the reads anew with MiXCR; each CDR3 protein has one entry. The sample carries about 260,000 distinct CDR3 sequences, about 13% recorded once. The material sequenced was PBMCs. These receptors all stem from a human donor in good health (CMV status not recorded). Some clones in this sample may be carry-over from other donors' samples.

This clonotype was seen a few times. The CDR3 protein is CASSLATGSSYNSPLHF. The CDR3, as DNA: TGTGCCAGCAGCTTAGCTACGGGGAGCTCCTATAATTCACCCCTCCACTTT. The chain employs TRBV7-9 and TRBJ1-6; D uncertain. V dropped 0 bases and J dropped 0 bases, with 9 bases sitting between them. The CDR3 extends over 17 amino acids. Germline CDR1 SEHNR, CDR2 FQNEAQ (reference sequence).

This clonotype was picked up many times. The V and J genes are TRBV11-2 and TRBJ2-1; 12 positions agree with TRBD2. J was trimmed by 9 bases and V by 4 bases; bases with no gene match: 4. The CDR3 sequence is 14 residues long. Germline V lookup: CDR1 SGHAT, CDR2 FQNNGV. The CDR3 DNA reads TGTGCCAGCAGCTCAAGGACTAGCGGGACTGAGCAGTTCTTC. Residues: CASSSRTSGTEQFF.

This clonotype was recorded a few times. This rearrangement joins TRBV6-1 to TRBJ1-1; no firm D call. V was shortened by 1 base and J by 7 bases, with 10 bases between the two germline ends. Per germline, CDR1 MNHNS and CDR2 SASEGT. There are 13 residues in the CDR3. In DNA, the CDR3 is TGTGCCAGCAGTGAAGTTGCCGTGCGTGAAGCTTTCTTT. It codes for CASSEVAVREAFF.

This clonotype was recorded at least ten times. V gene TRBV7-8 combines with J gene TRBJ2-5; D is uncertain. Trimming cost V 2 bases and J 5 bases, with 12 bases left between them. The V gene's germline CDR1 is SGHVS and CDR2 FQNEAQ. The CDR3 spans 14 residues. The CDR3 sequence: CASSLNPVRETQYF. In DNA form, the CDR3 reads TGTGCCAGCAGCTTAAATCCGGTACGGGAGACCCAGTACTTC.

This clonotype was recorded many times. The chain joins TRBV7-2 to TRBJ2-7; D is uncertain. The CDR3 length is 11 residues. The V and J ends lost 7 bases and 3 bases respectively, with 7 bases between them. CDR1 and CDR2 (germline): SGHTA, FQGNSA. The chain's CDR3 is CASTPHYEQYF. CDR3 bases: TGTGCCAGCACCCCCCACTACGAGCAGTACTTC.

This clonotype appeared many times. V and J are TRBV6-2 or TRBV6-3 and TRBJ2-4; perhaps D is TRBD1 or TRBD2 (6 bases each). The germline CDR1 and CDR2 sequences are MNHEY and SVGEGT. Between the trimmed V and J ends, which lost 8 bases and 3 bases, there was a span of 17 bases. The CDR3 consists of 15 residues. The CDR3 loop is CASVGGGSGKNIQYF. The CDR3 coding sequence is TGTGCCAGCGTAGGAGGGGGTTCAGGCAAAAACATTCAGTACTTC.

In its sample, this clonotype was seen a few times. This rearrangement joins TRBV12-3 or TRBV12-4 to TRBJ2-2; D may be TRBD2 (7 bases). V lost 9 bases to trimming and J lost 7 bases, with 21 bases between them. The CDR3 runs 15 residues. The DNA of the CDR3 is TGTGCCAGTGCGAGGGGGACGGGGGGAATCGGGGAGCTGTTTTTT. Its translation: CASARGTGGIGELFF.

With regard to this clonotype: A junction end diverges from the germline sequence, so it may reflect a read error. The rearrangement joins TRBV29-1 to TRBJ2-1; D gene ambiguous. Looked up from germline, CDR1 is SQVTM and CDR2 is ANQGSEA. The CDR3 contains 14 residues. Here the CDR3 reads CSVPGPSFYNERFF. The CDR3 bases are TGCAGCGTCCCCGGGCCTTCCTTCTACAATGAGCGGTTCTTC.

This rearrangement joins TRBV12-3 or TRBV12-4 to TRBJ2-5; 8 bases match TRBD2. This CDR3 has 16 residues. The V gene end was trimmed by 6 bases and the J gene end by 5 bases; junction bases not matched to a gene: 14. The CDR3 DNA reads as TGTGCCAGCAGCTGGCGGACGGCGGGAGGAGGCGAGACCCAGTACTTC. Amino acids: CASSWRTAGGGETQYF.

This clonotype was counted many times. V usage is TRBV7-6 and J usage is TRBJ2-5, with D maybe TRBD2 (6 bases). The germline CDR1 and CDR2 sequences are SGHVS and FNYEAQ. This CDR3 has 13 residues. V was clipped by 2 bases and J by 5 bases, with 9 bases between them. CDR3 amino acids: CASSLLRGETQYF. CDR3 nucleotides: TGTGCCAGCAGCTTACTCCGGGGGGAGACCCAGTACTTC.

This clonotype was detected many times. The rearrangement links TRBV7-9 to TRBJ2-1; D remains ambiguous. The V and J ends lost 5 bases and 8 bases respectively, with 10 bases between them. Germline V gene lookup returns CDR1 SEHNR and CDR2 FQNEAQ (reference sequence). The CDR3 totals 12 residues. CDR3: CASSSPWDEQFF. DNA of the CDR3: TGTGCCAGCAGCAGTCCGTGGGATGAGCAGTTCTTC.

This clonotype was seen repeatedly, ten times or more. The V call is TRBV12-3 or TRBV12-4, the J call TRBJ2-5; possibly TRBD1 or TRBD2 for D (6 bases each). The CDR3 runs 14 residues. Trimming pared 3 bases from V and 5 bases from J, leaving 13 bases between. This chain's CDR3 is CASSLWGAGETQYF. Written as DNA, the CDR3 is TGTGCCAGCAGTTTGTGGGGGGCAGGGGAGACCCAGTACTTC.

This clonotype was counted between two and nine times. The chain joins TRBV12-3 or TRBV12-4 to TRBJ2-2, with unresolved D. The CDR3 sequence is 14 residues long. Trimming cost V 6 bases and J 7 bases, with 15 bases left between them. CDR3 loop: CASRPRPADGELFF. CDR3 DNA: TGTGCCAGCAGACCCCGCCCCGCGGACGGGGAGCTGTTTTTT.

The sample holds many counts of this clonotype. The chain combines TRBV7-2 with TRBJ2-7; D not resolved. The V and J ends lost 1 base and 3 bases respectively, with 4 bases between them. This CDR3 contains 12 residues. Looked up from germline, CDR1 is SGHTA and CDR2 is FQGNSA. The CDR3 here is CASSLDFYEQYF. Written as DNA, the CDR3 is TGTGCCAGCAGCTTAGACTTCTACGAGCAGTACTTC.

This clonotype was seen ten or more times. CDR3 coding DNA: TGTGCCAGCAGTTACCACAGGGGGCAAACCCAAGAGACCCAGTACTTC. It codes for CASSYHRGQTQETQYF. The V and J genes are TRBV6-2 or TRBV6-3 and TRBJ2-5; 9 nucleotides line up with TRBD1. V was clipped by 2 bases and J by 1 base; unmatched bases: 5. The CDR3 is made up of 16 amino acids. Germline CDR1 reads MNHEY; CDR2 reads SVGEGT.

The gene calls are TRBV20-1 and TRBJ1-1; D gene unclear. V dropped 3 bases and J dropped 1 base, with 9 bases sitting between them. This CDR3 comprises 13 residues. Germline CDR1 reads DFQATT; CDR2 reads SNEGSKA (reference sequence). CDR3 residues: CSASVSRNTEAFF. In DNA, the CDR3 is TGCAGTGCTAGCGTCAGTAGGAACACTGAAGCTTTCTTT.

This clonotype occurred many times. J is TRBJ2-5 and V is TRBV7-2, with 9 bases lining up with TRBD2. The V gene's germline CDR1 is SGHTA and CDR2 FQGNSA. The CDR3 runs 16 residues. V was pared by 5 bases and J by 2 bases, with 9 bases of the junction left unmatched. The CDR3 here is CASSRTSDFSQETQYF. In nucleotides, the CDR3 is TGTGCCAGCAGCCGGACTAGCGATTTTTCTCAAGAGACCCAGTACTTC.

This sequence joins TRBV27 and TRBJ2-1; D might be TRBD1 (6 bases). Germline CDR1 is MNHEY and CDR2 is SMNVEV (reference sequence). V shed 6 bases and J shed 5 bases, with 14 bases lying between them. The CDR3 extends over 14 amino acids. The CDR3 here is CASRGAGTNNEQFF. The CDR3 nucleotides are TGTGCCAGCAGGGGGGCAGGTACAAACAATGAGCAGTTCTTC.

This clonotype was seen repeatedly, ten times or more. The rearrangement joins TRBV12-3 or TRBV12-4 to TRBJ1-1; 11 bases match TRBD1. The CDR3 sequence is 15 residues long. After removal of 6 bases from V and 1 base from J, the junction contained 4 bases not matched to a gene. The DNA of the CDR3 is TGTGCCAGCAGCCCGGGACAGGGGGGGAACACTGAAGCTTTCTTT. The encoded protein is CASSPGQGGNTEAFF.

In its sample, this clonotype was seen many times. The chain carries TRBV6-2 or TRBV6-3 and TRBJ2-6; D unresolved. Germline CDR1 and CDR2: MNHEY and SVGEGT. The CDR3 is made up of 13 amino acids. V was shortened by 7 bases and J by 0 bases, with 4 bases between the two germline ends. The DNA for the CDR3 is TGTGCCAGCACGATCTCTGGGGCCAACGTCCTGACTTTC. Protein: CASTISGANVLTF.